These 17 T cell receptor beta chains originate from one sample sequenced in a study of monozygotic twins with inflammatory bowel disease. TCRdb derives one entry per CDR3 protein from the 5' RACE reads, leaving out DNA. The specimen's table records roughly 160,000 distinct CDR3 sequences. Sequenced sample: blood. All receptors come from a human donor with ulcerative colitis or Crohn's disease, or a healthy co-twin of an affected twin (not recorded which).

The J gene is TRBJ1-2, the V gene TRBV6-6. Germline CDR1 MNHNY, CDR2 SVGAGI (reference sequence). The length of the CDR3 is 11 residues. The CDR3 here is CASSYAAGYTF.

This chain links TRBV12-3 or TRBV12-4 with TRBJ2-2; TCRdb's D gene call, TRBD1, goes unchecked for lack of DNA. This CDR3 spans 15 amino acids. CDR3 amino acids: CASRKQGDRTGELFF.

The CDR3 here is CASSPAGGPSYEQYF. The chain is built from TRBV12-3 or TRBV12-4 and TRBJ2-7; TCRdb returns TRBD2, unconfirmable since there is no DNA. This CDR3 has 15 amino acids.

The J gene is TRBJ2-7, the V gene TRBV5-1; TCRdb picks TRBD2, but there is no DNA to check that call. The CDR3 is 15 residues long. CDR1 and CDR2 from the germline V gene are SGHRS and YFSETQ. CDR3 amino acids: CASSLGLAASYEQYF. Looking up the rest from reference TRBV5-1 and TRBJ2-7 gives the full variable domain: KAGVTQTPRYLIKTRGQQVTLSCSPISGHRSVSWYQQTPGQGLQFLFEYFSETQRNKGNFPGRFSGRQFSNSRSEMNVSTLELGDSALYLCASSLGLAASYEQYFGPGTRLTVT.

The chain recombines TRBV28 with TRBJ2-3; TCRdb selects TRBD2, and the lack of DNA leaves this call unchecked. CDR1 is MDHEN, CDR2 SYDVKM, per germline. This CDR3 contains 15 residues. The CDR3: CASTFGTSESDTQYF.

V is TRBV19 and J is TRBJ2-3; TCRdb names TRBD2, which stays unverified in the absence of DNA. In germline, CDR1 is LNHDA, CDR2 SQIVND (reference sequence). The length of the CDR3 is 16 residues. CDR3 in amino acids: CASSTRDLGFPSTQYF. The whole variable domain, filled in from reference TRBV19 and TRBJ2-3, reads DGGITQSPKYLFRKEGQNVTLSCEQNLNHDAMYWYRQDPGQGLRLIYYSQIVNDFQKGDIAEGYSVSREKKESFPLTVTSAQKNPTAFYLCASSTRDLGFPSTQYFGPGTRLTVL.

V gene TRBV18 combines with J gene TRBJ1-2. CDR1 and CDR2 from the germline V gene are KGHSH and LQKENI. The CDR3 contains 17 residues. The CDR3 is CASSPTPIGASNYGYTF.

The CDR3 reads CASSLDRAAGELFF. The J gene is TRBJ2-2, the V gene TRBV5-1; the TCRdb call, TRBD1, lacks DNA for checking. CDR1 is SGHRS and CDR2 is YFSETQ in the germline V gene. This CDR3 comprises 14 residues.

V and J are TRBV7-2 and TRBJ2-3; lacking DNA, the TRBD2 call made by TCRdb goes unchecked. This CDR3 spans 15 amino acids. Germline V gene data show CDR1 as SGHTA and CDR2 as FQGNSA. CDR3 protein: CASSLGGGPTDTQYF.

The CDR3 loop is CASSRGMGQGKDTEAFF. The chain joins TRBV5-1 to TRBJ1-1; as DNA is missing, the TRBD1 call by TCRdb cannot be tested. CDR1 and CDR2 from the germline V gene are SGHRS and YFSETQ. CDR3 length: 17 amino acids. Looking up the rest from reference TRBV5-1 and TRBJ1-1 gives the full variable domain: KAGVTQTPRYLIKTRGQQVTLSCSPISGHRSVSWYQQTPGQGLQFLFEYFSETQRNKGNFPGRFSGRQFSNSRSEMNVSTLELGDSALYLCASSRGMGQGKDTEAFFGQGTRLTVV.

This rearrangement joins TRBV12-3 or TRBV12-4 to TRBJ2-3; TCRdb's D call, TRBD2, is unchecked because there is no DNA. CDR3 length: 17 residues. CDR3 amino acids: CASSLAPGLKSTDTQYF.

V is TRBV7-2 and J is TRBJ2-4; TCRdb indicates TRBD2, and absent DNA this call remains unverified. Looked up from germline, CDR1 is SGHTA and CDR2 is FQGNSA. This CDR3 comprises 14 residues. The CDR3 sequence is CASSPWTEKNIQYF.

The V gene is TRBV6-1, the J gene TRBJ2-2; as DNA is missing, the TRBD1 call by TCRdb cannot be tested. In germline, CDR1 is MNHNS, CDR2 SASEGT. The CDR3 contains 17 residues. Here the CDR3 reads CASTGGTGGVVIGELFF.

The J gene is TRBJ1-5, the V gene TRBV27; TCRdb selects TRBD1, and the lack of DNA leaves this call unchecked. CDR1 and CDR2 from the germline V gene are MNHEY and SMNVEV (reference sequence). CDR3 length: 15 amino acids. CDR3 region: CARPPNRQYNQPQHF.

V gene TRBV3-1 combines with J gene TRBJ2-5; the D call from TCRdb, TRBD1, cannot be confirmed without DNA. Germline lookup yields CDR1 LGHDT and CDR2 YNNKEL (reference sequence). The CDR3 spans 15 residues. The CDR3 protein is CASSQVGRNQETQYF.

The chain recombines TRBV18 with TRBJ2-7. This CDR3 spans 12 amino acids. Germline loops: CDR1 KGHSH, CDR2 LQKENI. This chain's CDR3 is CASSDNSYEQYF. Full variable domain (remainder filled in from reference TRBV18 and TRBJ2-7): NAGVMQNPRHLVRRRGQEARLRCSPMKGHSHVYWYRQLPEEGLKFMVYLQKENIIDESGMPKERFSAEFPKEGPSILRIQQVVRGDSAAYFCASSDNSYEQYFGPGTRLTVT.

The chain is built from TRBV30 and TRBJ2-7; without DNA, the TCRdb call of TRBD2 cannot be checked. Germline V lookup: CDR1 GTSNPN, CDR2 SVGIG (reference sequence). The CDR3 extends over 14 amino acids. The chain's CDR3 is CAWSPGTSFGEQYF.